These 13 T cell receptor beta chains came from one sample sequenced in a study of shared clonotypes between healthy human individuals. Libraries were prepared by immunoSEQ multiplex PCR; TCRdb keeps only in-frame clonotypes and omits some of them. This table holds about 2 million clones, approximately 94% found once. CD8 cells regarded as naive lacked CD45RO, were positively chosen for CCR7, and omitted terminally differentiated effector memory CD45RA+ cells. What was sequenced was naive CD8+ T cells sorted from blood. The receptors were gathered from a man aged 18 to 29 in good health.

In this sample, this clone turned up once. The chain has TRBV27 and TRBJ2-7; perhaps TRBD2 as D (6 bases). CDR3 length: 14 residues. Germline V CDR1 and CDR2: MNHEY, SMNVEV (reference sequence). V was clipped by 3 bases and J by 4 bases, with 13 bases between them. CDR3 DNA sequence: TGTGCCAGCAGTTTCATCGGGAGTGTGTACGAGCAGTACTTC. It is translated as CASSFIGSVYEQYF.

On this clone itself: Other DNA variants within this sample encode the same CDR3. This chain uses TRBV7-9 with TRBJ1-1, with a tentative D call TRBD1 (5 bases). The CDR3 totals 13 residues. V was cut by 6 bases and J by 1 base, with 9 bases left in between. Germline CDR1 SEHNR, CDR2 FQNEAQ (reference sequence). The CDR3 loop is CASRLQENTEAFF. The DNA of the CDR3 is TGTGCCAGCAGGCTACAGGAGAACACTGAAGCTTTCTTT. The full variable domain, its missing parts supplied by reference TRBV7-9 and TRBJ1-1, is DTGVSQNPRHKITKRGQNVTFRCDPISEHNRLYWYRQTLGQGPEFLTYFQNEAQLEKSRLLSDRFSAERPKGSFSTLEIQRTEQGDSAMYLCASRLQENTEAFFGQGTRLTVV.

The chain recombines TRBV18 with TRBJ2-2; 12 nucleotides match TRBD2. Germline V gives CDR1 KGHSH, CDR2 LQKENI. There are 16 residues in the CDR3. Unmatched junction bases numbered 7, after V lost 1 base and J lost 10 bases. The CDR3 nucleotides are TGTGCCAGCTCACCACGGACTAGCGGGGCCTATGAGGAGCTGTTTTTT. Translating it yields CASSPRTSGAYEELFF.

The chain employs TRBV4-1 and TRBJ1-2; the D gene is possibly TRBD1 (6 bases). Trimming cost V 6 bases and J 4 bases, with 12 bases left between them. CDR1 and CDR2 from the germline V gene are MGHRA and YSYEKL. CDR3 size: 13 residues. CDR3 residues: CASRKTGAYGYTF. CDR3 DNA sequence: TGCGCCAGCAGGAAGACAGGAGCCTATGGCTACACCTTC.

V is TRBV27 and J is TRBJ2-1, with unresolved D. CDR1 is MNHEY, CDR2 SMNVEV, per germline (reference sequence). The CDR3 has 14 amino acids. V was cut by 0 bases and J by 10 bases, with 13 bases left in between. This CDR3 reads CASSLSFPIYEQFF. Written as DNA, the CDR3 is TGTGCCAGCAGTTTATCGTTCCCGATATACGAGCAGTTCTTC.

The chain carries TRBV9 and TRBJ2-2; D is unresolved. The CDR3 length is 12 residues. Deletions cut 4 bases from V and 6 bases from J, with 7 bases between. Per the germline V gene, CDR1 is SGDLS and CDR2 is YYNGEE. In DNA, the CDR3 is TGTGCCAGCAGCTTCAGCTCCGGGGAGCTGTTTTTT. It translates to CASSFSSGELFF.

The gene calls are TRBV19 and TRBJ2-3; no reliable D call. The CDR3 runs to 13 residues. Between the trimmed V and J ends, which lost 3 bases and 4 bases, there was a span of 8 bases. CDR1 and CDR2 from the germline V gene are LNHDA and SQIVND (reference sequence). CDR3 in DNA: TGTGCCAGTAGTATCATAGGGTCAGATACGCAGTATTTT. Translating it yields CASSIIGSDTQYF.

The V gene is TRBV4-1, the J gene TRBJ2-7; 13 nucleotides line up with TRBD2. The CDR3 covers 17 residues. Germline V gene sequence: CDR1 MGHRA, CDR2 YSYEKL. J lost 4 bases, V lost 2 bases, and 8 bases had no gene match. The CDR3 DNA follows: TGCGCCAGCAGCCAACTCTACGGGACTAGCGGGATATACGAGCAGTACTTC. Amino acid sequence: CASSQLYGTSGIYEQYF.

The chain links TRBV4-1 to TRBJ2-7; TRBD1 aligns across 8 bases. Germline lookup yields CDR1 MGHRA and CDR2 YSYEKL. V lost 4 bases and J lost 2; bases outside the gene matches: 4. This CDR3 contains 14 residues. Written as DNA, the CDR3 is TGCGCCAGCAGCCCGGACAGGGTTACCTACGAGCAGTACTTC. Translation: CASSPDRVTYEQYF.

The rearrangement links TRBV5-6 to TRBJ2-7; D possibly corresponds to TRBD1 (6 bases). V was clipped by 0 bases and J by 2 bases, with 12 bases between them. CDR1 and CDR2 (germline): SGHDT, YYEEEE. This CDR3 is 15 amino acids long. The CDR3 region is CASSLGGQSAYEQYF. For the CDR3, the DNA is TGTGCCAGCAGCTTGGGGGGACAATCAGCCTACGAGCAGTACTTC.

This sequence joins TRBV9 and TRBJ2-1, with D possibly matching TRBD2 (5 bases). Looked up from germline, CDR1 is SGDLS and CDR2 is YYNGEE. Deletions cut 0 bases from V and 3 bases from J, with 7 bases between. This CDR3 region has 14 residues. The CDR3: CASSVGGLYNEQFF. The CDR3 DNA reads as TGTGCCAGCAGCGTAGGAGGGCTCTACAATGAGCAGTTCTTC. The full variable domain, its missing parts supplied by reference TRBV9 and TRBJ2-1, is DSGVTQTPKHLITATGQRVTLRCSPRSGDLSVYWYQQSLDQGLQFLIQYYNGEERAKGNILERFSAQQFPDLHSELNLSSLELGDSALYFCASSVGGLYNEQFFGPGTRLTVL.

Comments on this clone: Other DNA sequences of this sample code for an identical CDR3. In DNA, the CDR3 is TGTGCCAGCAGCTTATGGTCTGGAAACACCATATATTTT. Amino acid sequence: CASSLWSGNTIYF. The chain recombines TRBV5-6 with TRBJ1-3; D is unresolved. Deletions cut 2 bases from V and 1 base from J, with 4 bases between. Per germline, CDR1 SGHDT and CDR2 YYEEEE. The CDR3 loop spans 13 amino acids.

Points on this clone: Additional DNA sequences in this sample encode the identical CDR3. This chain links TRBV7-9 with TRBJ1-1; D remains ambiguous. The CDR3 sequence is 12 residues long. V dropped 4 bases and J dropped 5 bases, with 8 bases sitting between them. From germline, CDR1 is SEHNR and CDR2 FQNEAQ (reference sequence). DNA of the CDR3: TGTGCCAGCAGCTCGCTTGGGACTGAAGCTTTCTTT. Translated: CASSSLGTEAFF.